This TCR beta chain was recovered during a study of tumor-infiltrating lymphocytes in primary liver carcinoma (dated 2017 in TCRdb). A note on the overall study: Between late 2015 and early 2016, 4 or 5 patients in China with histopathologically diagnosed primary liver carcinoma had surgical resection. The five patients, three men and two women aged 30 to 69 years, had hepatocellular carcinoma (four) or combined HCC and intrahepatic cholangiocarcinoma (one). The five patients had tumors of stage T1-T3 N0M0, with maximum diameters ranging from about 4 to 11 cm. Each sample produced roughly 3.65 to 8 million productive TCRbeta reads, and read depth showed no significant difference between tissue types. For each liver tumor, the study sampled five regions along with adjacent normal tissue and blood, and applied TCRbeta repertoire sequencing, expression microarrays and whole-exome sequencing. A total of 35 or so specimens from 5 patients, comprising some 25 tumor regions, 5 adjacent noncancerous liver tissues and 5 peripheral blood samples, were covered by TCRbeta repertoire sequencing. High reproducibility was observed for the technical replicate repertoires, with mean shared-clone rates near 0.89 and correlation coefficients above 0.95. Results the study describes overall, beyond this receptor: A significantly larger repertoire fraction was made up by the top 250 clones in tumors than in blood (p = 0.039). Bulk unsorted samples precluded comparing CD4+ and CD8+ T cell repertoires. Repertoire overlap was higher between tumor regions (mean about 36%) than tumor-adjacent (approximately 17%) or tumor-blood (14%) pairs, consistent with antigen-driven expansion. Only 4 or 5 patients were included in the study, and the authors note that the findings should be validated in a larger study. Only the TCR beta chain was sequenced, which likely underestimates true repertoire diversity because unpaired alpha chains were not captured.

Using a constant-region primer and ProtoScript II reverse transcriptase, TCRbeta-specific cDNA was reverse-transcribed from approximately 500 ng total RNA. Construction of the TCRbeta libraries relied on three nested rounds of multiplex PCR, following a slightly modified ARM-PCR procedure. Multiplex TRBV1-TRBV30 forward primers and a Cbeta reverse primer were used in the first two PCR rounds, each of which was run for about 10 cycles. A final 25-cycle PCR with Deep VentR polymerase added sample barcodes and Illumina adapters. Before sequencing, amplicons between 200 and 500 bp were purified from gel using a QIAquick gel extraction kit. An Illumina HiSeq 2500 was used to sequence the TCRbeta amplicons with 250-bp paired-end reads. In the paper's pipeline: To recover full CDR3 sequences, reads were quality-trimmed using Trimmomatic v0.33 and paired reads were then merged using FLASH v1.2.11. MiGEC v1.2.1b assigned V, D and J germline segments to the rearranged TCRbeta sequences. VDJtools v1.0.0 computed clonotype statistics and Shannon-Wiener diversity indices. To cut down on sampling bias, every analysis after diversity analysis relied on just the 250 most abundant clonotypes from each sample. In TCRdb, the public reads were trimmed at Q25 with fastp and aligned with MiXCR, with productive beta chains retained. Every entry covers one CDR3 protein and lists the most common genes and DNA from its rows. The V and J calls and clone size are TCRdb's, not the authors'. For this sample the table gives almost 200,000 distinct CDR3 sequences, of which about 61% were detected only once. In total, the top ten clones hold roughly 6.8% of the sample.

The CDR3 spans 12 residues, from the cysteine through the phenylalanine. Only the CDR3 region is kept as DNA, spanning 36 bases read in frame from base 1. For CDR1 and CDR2, the germline V gene lists SQVTM and ANQGSEA. Blood RNA was extracted from unsorted whole blood using TRIzol reagent, and germline DNA was obtained with the DNeasy Blood & Tissue kit. At the time of sampling, the patients had chronic HBV infection and had not received any treatment. Roughly 4 milliliters of peripheral blood were collected into K2EDTA tubes before surgery. Details on this clonotype: There is no known antigen for this receptor. The record has no base qualities; no much larger clone is one base away.

The sample consisted of peripheral blood. The sequence derives from a woman aged 60 to 75 with primary liver carcinoma and hepatitis B virus infection. The receptor chain draws on TRBV29-1 and TRBJ1-3; 8 middle bases align to TRBD1. Here the CDR3 is given as CRVPGGGNTIYF. The nucleotides are TGCAGGGTTCCAGGGGGCGGAAACACCATATATTTT.